What follows is one T cell receptor (beta chain) and its context. CDR3 length: 16 residues. From germline, CDR1 is SGHNT and CDR2 YYREEE (reference sequence). Trimming cost V 4 bases and J 2 bases, with 18 bases left between them. This sample was included in a study of cytomegalovirus exposure and HLA in healthy donors. Across the study: Early on, a data release was issued that held 85 million to 95 million unique TCRs from HLA-typed donors.

Primers included in the PCR were 60 Vbeta and 13 Jbeta primers. Profiled with immunoSEQ multiplex PCR; TCRdb holds only in-frame clones, not every one. The repertoire holds around 100,000 clones, 84% seen once, with 2.1% in the top ten. Sequencing was carried out using PBMCs. The receptor comes from a man aged 18 to 30 in good health and CMV-seronegative. This chain uses TRBV5-4 with TRBJ1-1; D is perhaps TRBD1 (6 bases). The CDR3 sequence: CASSLRQGKGNTEAFF. The CDR3 DNA is TGTGCCAGCAGCCTTCGTCAGGGGAAGGGAAACACTGAAGCTTTCTTT.